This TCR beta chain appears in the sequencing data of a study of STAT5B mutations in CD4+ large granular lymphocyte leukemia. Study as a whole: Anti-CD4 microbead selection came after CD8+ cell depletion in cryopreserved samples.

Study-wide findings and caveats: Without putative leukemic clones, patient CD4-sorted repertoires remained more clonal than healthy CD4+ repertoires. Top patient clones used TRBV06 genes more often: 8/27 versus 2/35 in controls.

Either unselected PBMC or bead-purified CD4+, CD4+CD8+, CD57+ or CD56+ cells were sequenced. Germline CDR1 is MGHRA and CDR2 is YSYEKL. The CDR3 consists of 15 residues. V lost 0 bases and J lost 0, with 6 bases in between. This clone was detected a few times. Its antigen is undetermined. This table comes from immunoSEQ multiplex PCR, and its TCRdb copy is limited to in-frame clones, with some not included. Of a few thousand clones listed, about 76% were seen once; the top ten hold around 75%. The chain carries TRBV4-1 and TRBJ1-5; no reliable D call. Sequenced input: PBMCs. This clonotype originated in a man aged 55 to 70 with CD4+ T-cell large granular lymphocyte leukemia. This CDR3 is CASSQEWYSNQPQHF. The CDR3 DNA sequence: TGCGCCAGCAGCCAAGAATGGTATAGCAATCAGCCCCAGCATTTT.